These 32 T cell receptor beta chains were all obtained from the same sample, sequenced in a study of blood T cell repertoires in COVID-19. Assay: immunoSEQ multiplex PCR; the TCRdb copy retains only in-frame clones and omits some. The table lists about 270,000 clones, about 91% of them singletons, with 0.95% to 1.5% in the top ten. The sequenced sample was PBMCs or T cells enriched from blood (not recorded which). The receptors originated from a woman between 40 and 55 years old with acute COVID-19.

V is TRBV20-1 and J is TRBJ2-5, with D possibly TRBD1 on 6 matching bases. CDR3 length: 11 amino acids. Germline CDR1 reads DFQATT; CDR2 reads SNEGSKA (reference sequence). The V end was cut by 5 bases, the J end by 5 bases, with 9 bases between. CDR3 in DNA: TGCAGTGCTTCTGGACAGGAGACCCAGTACTTC. Amino acid sequence: CSASGQETQYF.

This clone has only one observation. The rearrangement joins TRBV7-9 to TRBJ2-3; 8 nucleotides match TRBD2. This CDR3 contains 14 residues. Germline V gene lookup returns CDR1 SEHNR and CDR2 FQNEAQ (reference sequence). Trimming cost V 5 bases and J 8 bases; bases outside gene matches: 9. The CDR3 protein is CASSPGGVRGTQYF. The CDR3 DNA is TGTGCCAGCAGCCCGGGGGGGGTGCGAGGTACGCAGTATTTT. Variable domain in full (rest from reference TRBV7-9 and TRBJ2-3): DTGVSQNPRHKITKRGQNVTFRCDPISEHNRLYWYRQTLGQGPEFLTYFQNEAQLEKSRLLSDRFSAERPKGSFSTLEIQRTEQGDSAMYLCASSPGGVRGTQYFGPGTRLTVL.

V gene TRBV27 combines with J gene TRBJ2-5; 10 bases agree with TRBD2. CDR3 length equals 15 residues. J was trimmed by 5 bases and V by 5 bases; bases with no gene match: 8. CDR1 and CDR2 from the germline V gene are MNHEY and SMNVEV (reference sequence). This CDR3 is CASSPQGLATETQYF. The CDR3 coding sequence is TGTGCCAGCAGTCCTCAGGGACTAGCGACGGAGACCCAGTACTTC.

V usage is TRBV5-4 and J usage is TRBJ1-2; no reliable D call. V was cut by 4 bases and J by 3 bases, with 13 bases left in between. This CDR3 spans 14 amino acids. In germline, CDR1 is SGHNT, CDR2 YYREEE (reference sequence). The CDR3 nucleotides are TGTGCCAGCAGCAGCGCGGCGGTACACTATGGCTACACCTTC. It specifies CASSSAAVHYGYTF. The full variable domain, rest sourced from reference TRBV5-4 and TRBJ1-2, is ETGVTQSPTHLIKTRGQQVTLRCSSQSGHNTVSWYQQALGQGPQFIFQYYREEENGRGNFPPRFSGLQFPNYSSELNVNALELDDSALYLCASSSAAVHYGYTFGSGTRLTVV.

V is TRBV4-1 and J is TRBJ1-1, with a possible D match to TRBD1 (6 bases). The CDR3 loop spans 13 amino acids. V dropped 2 bases and J dropped 4 bases, with 8 bases sitting between them. Germline V gene data show CDR1 as MGHRA and CDR2 as YSYEKL. CDR3 amino acids: CASSQRGGTEAFF. The CDR3 region has the DNA TGCGCCAGCAGCCAAAGAGGGGGCACTGAAGCTTTCTTT.

The chain combines TRBV18 with TRBJ2-1; D call uncertain. V lost 5 bases, J lost 1 base, and 12 bases lay in between. Germline V gene sequence: CDR1 KGHSH, CDR2 LQKENI. The CDR3 has 15 residues. CDR3 DNA: TGTGCCAGCTCAGCCAATTCGGTATCCTACAATGAGCAGTTCTTC. Translating gives CASSANSVSYNEQFF.

The chain is built from TRBV18 and TRBJ1-5, with 7 bases matching TRBD1. The CDR3 is 16 amino acids. J gave up 0 bases and V 8 bases, and 10 bases lay outside the gene matches. Germline assignment: CDR1 KGHSH and CDR2 LQKENI. The chain's CDR3 is CASASDRVGSNQPQHF. The CDR3 region has the DNA TGTGCCAGCGCCAGTGACAGGGTTGGTAGCAATCAGCCCCAGCATTTT. The complete variable domain, with remaining parts taken from reference TRBV18 and TRBJ1-5, reads NAGVMQNPRHLVRRRGQEARLRCSPMKGHSHVYWYRQLPEEGLKFMVYLQKENIIDESGMPKERFSAEFPKEGPSILRIQQVVRGDSAAYFCASASDRVGSNQPQHFGDGTRLSIL.

This clone showed up just once. The chain is built from TRBV7-9 and TRBJ2-2; TRBD1 matches at 10 bases. Germline V gene sequence: CDR1 SEHNR, CDR2 FQNEAQ (reference sequence). The V and J ends lost 5 bases and 6 bases, in that order; junction bases with no gene match: 15. This CDR3 has 18 amino acids. The CDR3 bases are TGTGCCAGCAGCCCACCCCTTCCGGGACAGGGGTCGGCCGGGGAGCTGTTTTTT. It specifies CASSPPLPGQGSAGELFF.

The gene calls are TRBV10-1 and TRBJ2-7, with 10 bases aligning to TRBD1. There are 14 residues in the CDR3. The V gene end was trimmed by 7 bases and the J gene end by 5 bases; junction bases not matched to a gene: 8. CDR1 and CDR2 from the germline V gene are WNHNN and SYGVQD (reference sequence). The CDR3 is CASMRGTGVNEQYF. In nucleotides, the CDR3 is TGCGCCAGCATGCGCGGGACAGGGGTTAACGAGCAGTACTTC.

The chain joins TRBV7-8 to TRBJ1-4, with D perhaps TRBD1 (5 bases). Trimming cost V 4 bases and J 6 bases, with 15 bases left between them. The CDR3 has 15 amino acids. Germline CDR1 SGHVS, CDR2 FQNEAQ. The CDR3 DNA is TGTGCCAGCAGCTCAGCGGGGCCTTGGGATGAAAAACTGTTTTTT. This encodes CASSSAGPWDEKLFF.

V gene TRBV6-1 combines with J gene TRBJ2-7; 8 bases fit TRBD1. Germline values: CDR1 MNHNS, CDR2 SASEGT. After removal of 1 base from V and 2 bases from J, the junction contained 7 bases not matched to a gene. The CDR3 spans 16 residues. DNA of the CDR3: TGTGCCAGCAGTGAAGGATTAGGCAGGGGGCCCTACGAGCAGTACGTC. It yields the protein CASSEGLGRGPYEQYV.

This rearrangement joins TRBV3-1 (or the pseudogene TRBV3-2) to TRBJ2-7; D is perhaps TRBD1 (6 bases). The ends were cut back, 0 bases at V and 4 bases at J, with 16 bases in the middle. The V gene's germline CDR1 is LGHDT and CDR2 YNNKEL (reference sequence). The CDR3 is 16 amino acids. The CDR3 bases are TGTGCCAGCAGCCAAGATAGGACAGCCCCACTGTACGAGCAGTACGTC. The encoded protein is CASSQDRTAPLYEQYV.

The rearrangement links TRBV7-8 to TRBJ1-5; D remains unclear. CDR3 length: 14 amino acids. In germline, CDR1 is SGHVS, CDR2 FQNEAQ. V was pared by 3 bases and J by 7 bases, with 13 bases between. The CDR3 here is CASSLYQPGQPQHF. DNA of the CDR3: TGTGCCAGCAGCTTGTACCAACCGGGGCAGCCCCAGCATTTT.

The chain recombines TRBV7-9 with TRBJ2-5; D is possibly TRBD1 (5 bases). Deletions cut 2 bases from V and 4 bases from J, with 5 bases between. The CDR3 has 12 amino acids. Germline V gene sequence: CDR1 SEHNR, CDR2 FQNEAQ (reference sequence). The CDR3 DNA reads TGTGCCAGCAGCTTACAGGGAGAGACCCAGTACTTC. It encodes CASSLQGETQYF.

The rearrangement uses TRBV6-5 and TRBJ1-3, with D tentatively TRBD1 (5 bases). This CDR3 has 15 amino acids. Germline loops: CDR1 MNHEY, CDR2 SVGAGI. Trimming left V 8 bases short and J 0 bases short, with 14 bases between. CDR3 sequence (DNA): TGTGCCAGCGGGCGGGACGGCTTCTCTGGAAACACCATATATTTT. This gives the protein CASGRDGFSGNTIYF.

The genes are TRBV10-3 and TRBJ1-2; D is ambiguous. The CDR3 runs 14 residues. Germline V gives CDR1 ENHRY, CDR2 SYGVKD. Trimming took 3 bases from V and 3 from J, leaving 11 bases between them. CDR3 sequence (DNA): TGTGCCATCAGTGAAGGACTGAGGGACTATGGCTACACCTTC. As protein: CAISEGLRDYGYTF.

Here the CDR3 reads CASSLEQGRSPLHF. The CDR3 coding sequence is TGTGCCAGCAGCTTAGAACAGGGCAGGTCACCCCTCCACTTT. The rearrangement joins TRBV7-9 to TRBJ1-6; perhaps TRBD1 as D (6 bases). Trimming left V 1 base short and J 10 bases short, with 11 bases between. Germline V gene lookup returns CDR1 SEHNR and CDR2 FQNEAQ (reference sequence). The CDR3 is 14 residues long.

This CDR3 is CASSIGHQSYEQYF. Written as DNA, the CDR3 is TGTGCCAGTAGTATCGGACACCAGTCCTACGAGCAGTACTTC. The rearrangement joins TRBV19 to TRBJ2-7; tentatively, D is TRBD1 (5 bases). The CDR3 runs 14 residues. CDR1 and CDR2 from the germline V gene are LNHDA and SQIVND (reference sequence). The ends were cut back, 3 bases at V and 1 base at J, with 10 bases in the middle.

The count of this clone is one. V is TRBV7-8 and J is TRBJ1-2, with D uncertain. The length of the CDR3 is 13 residues. Germline V CDR1 and CDR2: SGHVS, FQNEAQ. Trimming shortened V by 2 bases and J by 5 bases, and 9 bases separated the two germline ends. CDR3 sequence reads: CASSLTEEYGYTF. In nucleotides, the CDR3 is TGTGCCAGCAGCTTAACAGAAGAGTATGGCTACACCTTC. Drawing the rest from reference TRBV7-8 and TRBJ1-2, the complete variable domain is GAGVSQSPRYKVAKRGQDVALRCDPISGHVSLFWYQQALGQGPEFLTYFQNEAQLDKSGLPSDRFFAERPEGSVSTLKIQRTQQEDSAVYLCASSLTEEYGYTFGSGTRLTVV.

This chain connects TRBV5-1 to TRBJ2-1; a possible D gene is TRBD2 (7 bases). This CDR3 has 16 amino acids. Germline V CDR1 and CDR2: SGHRS, YFSETQ. The V and J ends lost 4 bases and 7 bases respectively, with 21 bases between them. The DNA of the CDR3 is TGCGCCAGCAGCAGACAAAGCGGGGTAGGGGGAAATGAGCAGTTCTTC. As protein: CASSRQSGVGGNEQFF.

The rearrangement joins TRBV7-9 to TRBJ1-4; TRBD1 agrees at 8 bases. Per germline, CDR1 SEHNR and CDR2 FQNEAQ (reference sequence). This CDR3 comprises 16 residues. Losses at the gene ends were 6 bases for V and 0 bases for J; bases not matched to a gene: 6. CDR3 amino acids: CASRPGQVTTNEKLFF. The CDR3 coding sequence is TGTGCCAGCAGGCCGGGACAGGTTACAACTAATGAAAAACTGTTTTTT. Complete variable domain (other parts from reference TRBV7-9 and TRBJ1-4): DTGVSQNPRHKITKRGQNVTFRCDPISEHNRLYWYRQTLGQGPEFLTYFQNEAQLEKSRLLSDRFSAERPKGSFSTLEIQRTEQGDSAMYLCASRPGQVTTNEKLFFGSGTQLSVL.

The CDR3 loop is CASHTITCSYNEQFF. In nucleotides, the CDR3 is TGCGCCAGCCATACTATAACCTGCTCCTACAATGAGCAGTTCTTC. This chain links TRBV10-1 with TRBJ2-1; D is unresolved. The CDR3 extends over 15 amino acids. V lost 8 bases, J lost 0 bases, and 14 bases lay in between. Per the germline V gene, CDR1 is WNHNN and CDR2 is SYGVQD (reference sequence).

The chain carries TRBV27 and TRBJ1-2; no firm D call. Trimming took off 3 bases at V and 8 bases at J, with 13 bases between the two ends. This CDR3 contains 13 residues. From germline, CDR1 is MNHEY and CDR2 SMNVEV (reference sequence). The CDR3 nucleotides are TGTGCCAGCAGTTTCCGAGATCTCGGGGGCTACACCTTC. This gives the protein CASSFRDLGGYTF.

This clone occurred a few times. The V and J genes are TRBV4-1 and TRBJ2-1; TRBD2 might be the D (5 bases). CDR3 length equals 16 residues. Germline values: CDR1 MGHRA, CDR2 YSYEKL. Trimming left V 4 bases short and J 1 base short, with 14 bases between. For the CDR3, the DNA is TGCGCCAGCAGCCGATTGACGGACTTGTCCTACAATGAGCAGTTCTTC. It yields the protein CASSRLTDLSYNEQFF.

On this clone itself: In the same sample, other DNA sequences code for this CDR3. This chain uses TRBV7-2 with TRBJ1-3; TRBD1 aligns across 8 bases. There are 17 residues in the CDR3. CDR1 and CDR2 (germline): SGHTA, FQGNSA. The trim removed 1 base at V and 1 base at J, leaving 6 bases unmatched. The CDR3 region is CASSLVGTGFSGNTIYF. For the CDR3, the DNA is TGTGCCAGCAGCTTAGTTGGGACAGGTTTTTCTGGAAACACCATATATTTT.

V and J are TRBV2 and TRBJ2-5; 7 nucleotides match TRBD1. With 4 bases clipped from V and 1 base from J, the junction kept 0 bases outside the gene matches. This CDR3 is built from 13 residues. Looked up from germline, CDR1 is SNHLY and CDR2 is FYNNEI. In nucleotides, the CDR3 is TGTGCCAGCAGTGGGGACAGCCAAGAGACCCAGTACTTC. This codes for CASSGDSQETQYF.

This clone was recorded once. V gene TRBV27 combines with J gene TRBJ2-2; 13 nucleotides agree with TRBD2. Germline CDR1 and CDR2: MNHEY and SMNVEV (reference sequence). The CDR3 has 17 residues. The V gene end was trimmed by 0 bases and the J gene end by 6 bases; junction bases not matched to a gene: 4. The CDR3 region is CASSLSGLAGRAGELFF. DNA for the CDR3: TGTGCCAGCAGTTTATCGGGACTAGCGGGAAGGGCCGGGGAGCTGTTTTTT.

The gene calls are TRBV7-9 and TRBJ2-1, with TRBD2 matching over 9 bases. Germline V lookup: CDR1 SEHNR, CDR2 FQNEAQ (reference sequence). J lost 8 bases, V lost 1 base, and 9 bases had no gene match. The CDR3 is 16 residues long. CDR3 region: CASSLGAAGGPDEQFF. DNA of the CDR3: TGTGCCAGCAGCTTAGGAGCCGCGGGAGGGCCCGATGAGCAGTTCTTC.

This chain links TRBV9 with TRBJ2-7; no clear D. Germline loops: CDR1 SGDLS, CDR2 YYNGEE. The CDR3 is 15 amino acids. Between the trimmed V and J ends, which lost 0 bases and 1 base, there was a span of 11 bases. CDR3 nucleotides: TGTGCCAGCAGCGTAGATGGCGGCGGATCCTACGAGCAGTACTTC. This codes for CASSVDGGGSYEQYF.

The chain links TRBV18 to TRBJ2-1, with 8 nucleotides matching TRBD2. The CDR3 is made up of 14 amino acids. The V gene end was trimmed by 0 bases and the J gene end by 13 bases; junction bases not matched to a gene: 8. Germline lookup yields CDR1 KGHSH and CDR2 LQKENI. CDR3 bases: TGTGCCAGCTCACCACCGGGACTAGTGGCTGGTCAGTTCTTC. This encodes CASSPPGLVAGQFF.

Only one count was recorded for this clone. The V gene is TRBV5-4, the J gene TRBJ1-3, with no clear D. CDR1 and CDR2 (germline): SGHNT, YYREEE (reference sequence). This CDR3 comprises 18 residues. Trimming removed 3 bases from V and 2 bases from J, with 21 bases in between. The DNA for the CDR3 is TGTGCCAGCAGCTCACAAGCCCGCTCCGGAGGAACTGGAAACACCATATATTTT. Protein sequence: CASSSQARSGGTGNTIYF.

This clone appeared a few times. This sequence joins TRBV28 and TRBJ1-3, with no clear D. CDR1 is MDHEN and CDR2 is SYDVKM in the germline V gene. Trimming removed 3 bases at V and 1 base at J, with 7 bases between. The CDR3 has 14 amino acids. The CDR3 region is CASSFSGSGNTIYF. CDR3 in DNA: TGTGCCAGCAGTTTTTCGGGTTCTGGAAACACCATATATTTT.